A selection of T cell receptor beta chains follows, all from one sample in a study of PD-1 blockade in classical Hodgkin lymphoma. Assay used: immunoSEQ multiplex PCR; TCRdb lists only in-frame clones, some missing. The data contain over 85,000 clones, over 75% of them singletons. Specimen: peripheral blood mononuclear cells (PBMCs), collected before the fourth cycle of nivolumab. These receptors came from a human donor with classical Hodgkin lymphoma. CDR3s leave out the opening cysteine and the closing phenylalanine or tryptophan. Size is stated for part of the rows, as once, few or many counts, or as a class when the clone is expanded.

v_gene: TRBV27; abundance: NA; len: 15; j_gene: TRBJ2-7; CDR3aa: ASSSYRLAGERDEQY
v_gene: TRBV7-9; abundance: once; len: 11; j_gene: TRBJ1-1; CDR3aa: ASSLRENTEAF
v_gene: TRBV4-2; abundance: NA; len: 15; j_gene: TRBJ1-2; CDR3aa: ASSQDWGDGGAGGYT
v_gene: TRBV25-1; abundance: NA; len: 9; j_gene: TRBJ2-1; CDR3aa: ASSGSNEQF
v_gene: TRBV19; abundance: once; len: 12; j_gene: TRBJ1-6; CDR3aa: ASKRTDYNSPLH
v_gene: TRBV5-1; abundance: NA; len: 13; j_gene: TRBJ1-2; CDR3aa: ASSLGPGPDYGYT
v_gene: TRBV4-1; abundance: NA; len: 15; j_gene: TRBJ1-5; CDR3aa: ASSPVEYGTENQPQH
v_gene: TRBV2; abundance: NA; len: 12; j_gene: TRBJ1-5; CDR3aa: ASSVGHSNQPQH
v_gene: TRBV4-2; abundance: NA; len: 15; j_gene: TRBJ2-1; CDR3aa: ASSQDFRASSYNEQF
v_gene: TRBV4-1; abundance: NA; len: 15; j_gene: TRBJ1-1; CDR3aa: ASSPGQGTLSVPEAF
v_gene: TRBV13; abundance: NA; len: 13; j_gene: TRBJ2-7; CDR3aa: ASSQPTGAGAEQY
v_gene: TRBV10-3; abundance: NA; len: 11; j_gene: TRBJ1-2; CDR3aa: AIIRDGDYGYT
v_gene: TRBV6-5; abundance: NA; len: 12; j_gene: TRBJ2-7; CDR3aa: ASSLRLESYEQY
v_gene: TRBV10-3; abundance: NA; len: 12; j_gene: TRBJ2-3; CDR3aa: AISRQGGEDTQY
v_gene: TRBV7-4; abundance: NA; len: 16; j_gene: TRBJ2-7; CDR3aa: ASSLGCPEDRGFYEQY
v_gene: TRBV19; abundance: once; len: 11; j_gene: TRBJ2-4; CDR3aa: ASSISRVDIQY
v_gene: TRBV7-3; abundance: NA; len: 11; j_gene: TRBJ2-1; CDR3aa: ASSLAGSDEQF
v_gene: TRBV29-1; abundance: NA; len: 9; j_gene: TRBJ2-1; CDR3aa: SVQGGNEQF